A selection of T cell receptor beta chains follows, all from one sample in a study of identical twins. TCRdb passed the 5' RACE reads through MiXCR, listing each CDR3 protein once. The sample lists hundreds of thousands of distinct CDR3 sequences, about 22% occurring once. These same data were also listed under a study on yellow fever vaccine responses in identical twins.

Specimen: CD4+ T cells sorted from blood. Source of these receptors: a woman aged 18 to 35 in good health. CDR3s include the opening cysteine and the closing phenylalanine or tryptophan. A D gene is named only where the DNA matches it firmly. Clone size, where shown, is once, few, many, or a class for clones that have expanded.

d_gene: NA
j_gene: TRBJ2-2
v_gene: TRBV4-1
abundance: NA
CDR3aa: CASSQDRGDPNTGELFF
CDR3nt: TGCGCCAGCAGCCAAGACCGGGGAGACCCGAACACCGGGGAGCTGTTTTTT

d_gene: TRBD2
j_gene: TRBJ2-3
v_gene: TRBV9
abundance: NA
CDR3aa: CASSLADPTDTQYF
CDR3nt: TGTGCCAGCAGCCTAGCGGACCCCACAGATACGCAGTATTTT

d_gene: TRBD2
j_gene: TRBJ2-7
v_gene: TRBV12-3/TRBV12-4
abundance: NA
CDR3aa: CASSQIAGGTLGEQYF
CDR3nt: TGTGCCAGCAGTCAAATAGCGGGAGGGACGTTGGGAGAGCAGTACTTC

d_gene: TRBD2
j_gene: TRBJ2-1
v_gene: TRBV11-1
abundance: NA
CDR3aa: CASSPGKRDDSFSYNEQFF
CDR3nt: TGTGCCAGCAGCCCCGGAAAGCGGGATGATTCTTTTTCCTACAATGAGCAGTTCTTC

d_gene: NA
j_gene: TRBJ2-7
v_gene: TRBV12-3/TRBV12-4
abundance: few
CDR3aa: CASSLRQMTYEQYF
CDR3nt: TGTGCCAGCAGTCTCCGGCAGATGACCTACGAGCAGTACTTC

d_gene: TRBD2
j_gene: TRBJ2-2
v_gene: TRBV24-1
abundance: NA
CDR3aa: CATSDPPGGSAGELFF
CDR3nt: TGTGCCACCAGTGATCCCCCCGGGGGGAGTGCCGGGGAGCTGTTTTTT

d_gene: NA
j_gene: TRBJ2-7
v_gene: TRBV19
abundance: NA
CDR3aa: CASSISLDPRASEQYF
CDR3nt: TGTGCCAGTAGTATAAGTCTAGACCCCAGAGCTAGCGAGCAGTACTTC

d_gene: TRBD1
j_gene: TRBJ2-1
v_gene: TRBV2
abundance: NA
CDR3aa: CASSEGQISYNEQFF
CDR3nt: TGTGCCAGCAGTGAGGGACAGATCTCCTACAATGAGCAGTTCTTC

d_gene: TRBD2
j_gene: TRBJ2-1
v_gene: TRBV7-2
abundance: few
CDR3aa: CASSSGGTNYNEQFF
CDR3nt: TGTGCCAGCAGCTCCGGAGGGACTAACTACAATGAGCAGTTCTTC

d_gene: TRBD1
j_gene: TRBJ1-2
v_gene: TRBV3-1
abundance: NA
CDR3aa: CASSQGRTGGNYGYTF
CDR3nt: TGTGCCAGCAGCCAAGGGCGGACAGGTGGGAACTATGGCTACACCTTC

d_gene: NA
j_gene: TRBJ2-5
v_gene: TRBV20-1
abundance: few
CDR3aa: CSATHSREKTQYF
CDR3nt: TGCAGTGCTACCCATTCCCGGGAGAAGACCCAGTACTTC

d_gene: NA
j_gene: TRBJ2-1
v_gene: TRBV20-1
abundance: NA
CDR3aa: CSASETNNEQFF
CDR3nt: TGCAGTGCTAGTGAGACAAACAATGAGCAGTTCTTC

d_gene: NA
j_gene: TRBJ2-1
v_gene: TRBV5-1
abundance: NA
CDR3aa: CASSFSDEQFF
CDR3nt: TGCGCCAGCAGCTTTTCAGATGAGCAGTTCTTC

d_gene: NA
j_gene: TRBJ2-1
v_gene: TRBV19
abundance: few
CDR3aa: CASSKGGAYNEQFF
CDR3nt: TGTGCCAGTTCGAAGGGGGGAGCCTACAATGAGCAGTTCTTC

d_gene: NA
j_gene: TRBJ2-1
v_gene: TRBV20-1
abundance: NA
CDR3aa: CSASRTSSYNEQFF
CDR3nt: TGCAGTGCTAGTAGGACGAGCTCCTACAATGAGCAGTTCTTC

d_gene: TRBD2
j_gene: TRBJ2-3
v_gene: TRBV4-1
abundance: few
CDR3aa: CASSQGLARSSNLGTDTQYF
CDR3nt: TGCGCCAGCAGCCAAGGACTAGCGAGATCTTCTAACTTGGGCACAGATACGCAGTATTTT

d_gene: NA
j_gene: TRBJ2-7
v_gene: TRBV4-2
abundance: NA
CDR3aa: CASSQDLLVSYEQYF
CDR3nt: TGTGCCAGCAGCCAAGATCTTCTAGTCTCCTACGAGCAGTACTTC

d_gene: NA
j_gene: TRBJ1-4
v_gene: TRBV27
abundance: NA
CDR3aa: CASSVRGEKLFF
CDR3nt: TGTGCCAGCAGTGTCAGGGGAGAAAAACTGTTTTTT

d_gene: NA
j_gene: TRBJ1-4
v_gene: TRBV5-1
abundance: few
CDR3aa: CASSPGTSTTNEKLFF
CDR3nt: TGCGCCAGCAGCCCGGGGACATCTACAACTAATGAAAAACTGTTTTTT

d_gene: TRBD2
j_gene: TRBJ2-3
v_gene: TRBV20-1
abundance: NA
CDR3aa: CSADGIAGAPDTQYF
CDR3nt: TGCAGTGCTGACGGGATAGCGGGGGCACCAGATACGCAGTATTTT

d_gene: TRBD2
j_gene: TRBJ2-1
v_gene: TRBV4-1
abundance: NA
CDR3aa: CASSQERGRSHNEQFF
CDR3nt: TGCGCCAGCAGCCAAGAACGCGGGAGGAGTCACAATGAGCAGTTCTTC

d_gene: TRBD2
j_gene: TRBJ2-2
v_gene: TRBV5-1
abundance: NA
CDR3aa: CASSLFDRGGQTGELFF
CDR3nt: TGCGCCAGCAGCTTGTTCGACCGGGGGGGCCAAACCGGGGAGCTGTTTTTT

d_gene: NA
j_gene: TRBJ2-5
v_gene: TRBV18
abundance: NA
CDR3aa: CASSPLGYETQYF
CDR3nt: TGTGCCAGCTCACCACTGGGTTACGAGACCCAGTACTTC

d_gene: TRBD2
j_gene: TRBJ2-7
v_gene: TRBV18
abundance: NA
CDR3aa: CASSPLTGGAGKKQYF
CDR3nt: TGTGCCAGCTCACCTCTCACCGGGGGGGCTGGTAAAAAGCAGTACTTC

d_gene: NA
j_gene: TRBJ2-1
v_gene: TRBV5-1
abundance: many
CDR3aa: CASSEVDEQFF
CDR3nt: TGCGCCAGCAGCGAGGTGGATGAGCAGTTCTTC

d_gene: NA
j_gene: TRBJ1-2
v_gene: TRBV5-1
abundance: NA
CDR3aa: CASRLARGNHGYTF
CDR3nt: TGCGCCAGCAGGTTGGCACGGGGGAACCATGGCTACACCTTC

d_gene: TRBD2
j_gene: TRBJ2-7
v_gene: TRBV5-1
abundance: few
CDR3aa: CASSKSGTTNSYEQYF
CDR3nt: TGCGCCAGCAGCAAATCCGGGACTACCAACTCCTACGAGCAGTACTTC

d_gene: TRBD1
j_gene: TRBJ2-7
v_gene: TRBV2
abundance: many
CDR3aa: CASKRDSSYEQYF
CDR3nt: TGTGCCAGCAAACGGGACAGCTCCTACGAGCAGTACTTC

d_gene: NA
j_gene: TRBJ2-1
v_gene: TRBV6-2/TRBV6-3
abundance: few
CDR3aa: CASRGVSSYNEQFF
CDR3nt: TGTGCCAGCAGAGGGGTGAGCTCCTACAATGAGCAGTTCTTC

d_gene: NA
j_gene: TRBJ2-1
v_gene: TRBV7-6
abundance: NA
CDR3aa: CASSYVGTGLHNEQFF
CDR3nt: TGTGCCAGCAGCTATGTCGGAACGGGACTTCACAATGAGCAGTTCTTC

d_gene: NA
j_gene: TRBJ1-1
v_gene: TRBV6-4
abundance: few
CDR3aa: CASRPTGTNTEAFF
CDR3nt: TGTGCCAGCAGACCCACAGGAACGAACACTGAAGCTTTCTTT

d_gene: TRBD1
j_gene: TRBJ2-1
v_gene: TRBV7-9
abundance: NA
CDR3aa: CASSRDSEQFF
CDR3nt: TGTGCCAGCAGCCGGGACAGTGAGCAGTTCTTC

d_gene: NA
j_gene: TRBJ2-4
v_gene: TRBV20-1
abundance: NA
CDR3aa: CSASQSRRQKGNIQYF
CDR3nt: TGCAGTGCTAGCCAGTCCCGCCGGCAGAAGGGAAACATTCAGTACTTC

d_gene: TRBD2
j_gene: TRBJ2-3
v_gene: TRBV24-1
abundance: NA
CDR3aa: CATSDSLAGGTDTQYF
CDR3nt: TGTGCCACCAGTGATTCTCTAGCGGGAGGCACAGATACGCAGTATTTT

d_gene: NA
j_gene: TRBJ2-2
v_gene: TRBV10-2
abundance: few
CDR3aa: CASSWPNTGELFF
CDR3nt: TGCGCCAGCAGTTGGCCGAACACCGGGGAGCTGTTTTTT

d_gene: TRBD1
j_gene: TRBJ2-2
v_gene: TRBV24-1
abundance: few
CDR3aa: CATSAWDRDTGELFF
CDR3nt: TGTGCCACCAGTGCTTGGGACAGGGACACCGGGGAGCTGTTTTTT

d_gene: TRBD1
j_gene: TRBJ1-2
v_gene: TRBV6-1
abundance: many
CDR3aa: CASSVDRRNYGYTF
CDR3nt: TGTGCCAGCAGTGTGGACAGGCGAAACTATGGCTACACCTTC

d_gene: NA
j_gene: TRBJ2-1
v_gene: TRBV20-1
abundance: NA
CDR3aa: CSARWGREGNNGNEQFF
CDR3nt: TGCAGTGCTAGGTGGGGAAGGGAAGGGAATAATGGCAATGAGCAGTTCTTC

d_gene: NA
j_gene: TRBJ2-7
v_gene: TRBV25-1
abundance: few
CDR3aa: CASSFMGPYEQYF
CDR3nt: TGTGCCAGCAGTTTTATGGGGCCCTACGAGCAGTACTTC

d_gene: NA
j_gene: TRBJ2-7
v_gene: TRBV7-3
abundance: NA
CDR3aa: CASSLGRGSSYEQYF
CDR3nt: TGTGCCAGCAGCTTAGGCAGGGGCAGCTCCTACGAGCAGTACTTC

d_gene: NA
j_gene: TRBJ1-2
v_gene: TRBV9
abundance: NA
CDR3aa: CASSVATTQGGYTF
CDR3nt: TGTGCCAGCAGCGTAGCTACGACTCAAGGAGGCTACACCTTC

d_gene: NA
j_gene: TRBJ2-1
v_gene: TRBV7-9
abundance: few
CDR3aa: CASSTPANEQFF
CDR3nt: TGTGCCAGCAGTACACCCGCCAATGAGCAGTTCTTC

d_gene: TRBD2
j_gene: TRBJ2-1
v_gene: TRBV9
abundance: NA
CDR3aa: CASSVVTSGMDEQFF
CDR3nt: TGTGCCAGCAGCGTAGTGACTAGCGGGATGGATGAGCAGTTCTTC

d_gene: TRBD2
j_gene: TRBJ2-2
v_gene: TRBV19
abundance: few
CDR3aa: CASSIASGNTGELFF
CDR3nt: TGTGCCAGTAGTATTGCTAGCGGGAACACCGGGGAGCTGTTTTTT

d_gene: TRBD2
j_gene: TRBJ2-1
v_gene: TRBV25-1
abundance: many
CDR3aa: CASSLTSGTYNEQFF
CDR3nt: TGTGCCAGCAGTCTGACTAGCGGGACCTACAATGAGCAGTTCTTC

d_gene: NA
j_gene: TRBJ2-2
v_gene: TRBV11-2
abundance: once
CDR3aa: CASSTPGKWWDTNTGELFF
CDR3nt: TGTGCCAGCAGCACCCCCGGGAAGTGGTGGGACACGAACACCGGGGAGCTGTTTTTT

d_gene: TRBD1
j_gene: TRBJ2-5
v_gene: TRBV9
abundance: NA
CDR3aa: CASSHPLGQGVQETQYF
CDR3nt: TGTGCCAGCAGCCACCCACTTGGACAGGGGGTCCAAGAGACCCAGTACTTC

d_gene: NA
j_gene: TRBJ1-6
v_gene: TRBV28
abundance: NA
CDR3aa: CASRGAGESPLHF
CDR3nt: TGTGCCAGCAGGGGGGCAGGGGAATCACCCCTCCACTTT

d_gene: NA
j_gene: TRBJ2-1
v_gene: TRBV5-1
abundance: many
CDR3aa: CASSLEFYNEQFF
CDR3nt: TGCGCCAGCAGCTTGGAGTTCTACAATGAGCAGTTCTTC

d_gene: NA
j_gene: TRBJ2-7
v_gene: TRBV6-5
abundance: NA
CDR3aa: CASSYPPGPEQYF
CDR3nt: TGTGCCAGCAGTTACCCCCCAGGCCCCGAGCAGTACTTC

d_gene: TRBD2
j_gene: TRBJ2-7
v_gene: TRBV28
abundance: few
CDR3aa: CASSSSSGLARNEQYF
CDR3nt: TGTGCCAGCAGTAGCTCCTCGGGACTAGCGCGCAACGAGCAGTACTTC

d_gene: NA
j_gene: TRBJ2-5
v_gene: TRBV20-1
abundance: few
CDR3aa: CSATDRFETQYF
CDR3nt: TGCAGTGCTACAGACAGGTTCGAGACCCAGTACTTC

d_gene: NA
j_gene: TRBJ2-1
v_gene: TRBV20-1
abundance: NA
CDR3aa: CSAPGGGSAYNEQFF
CDR3nt: TGCAGTGCCCCGGGGGGCGGTAGCGCCTACAATGAGCAGTTCTTC